The clone carrying this T cell receptor beta chain has ten or more counts. Antigen: not known. The data originate from a study of T cells in Graves' hyperthyroidism and ophthalmopathy. TCR beta CDR3 region amplification was performed from RNA transcripts. In the first-round RT-PCR of the TCR CDR3, the HTBI primer set was used. TCRdb reprocessed the multiplex PCR reads with MiXCR, giving one entry per CDR3 protein. Of some 720,000 distinct CDR3 sequences in the sample, 16% were seen once. The study's findings and limits: Ophthalmopathy was identified by the model a median approximately 6.4 months ahead of onset. A model built on 13 V-J features separated ophthalmopathy from stable hyperthyroidism.

The CDR3 has 18 amino acids. Trimming left V 4 bases short and J 0 bases short, with 19 bases between. Germline loops: CDR1 MNHEY, CDR2 SVGEGT. The V call is TRBV6-2 or TRBV6-3, the J call TRBJ2-1; D remains ambiguous. Sequencing used blood. The TCR originated in a young man with Graves' hyperthyroidism. The CDR3: CASSLIIAAISSYNEQFF. The CDR3 region has the DNA TGTGCCAGCAGTTTAATAATAGCCGCCATCAGCTCCTACAATGAGCAGTTCTTC.